Below are 25 T cell receptor beta chains sequenced from a single sample in a study of human T cells and chemical hapten exposure. TCRdb processed the RACE reads anew with MiXCR; each CDR3 protein has one entry. The sample lists 300,000 to 350,000 distinct CDR3 sequences; about 7% were seen once. Documented time point: patch test 1, 2 weeks after DPC sensitization. Treatment noted: therapeutic diphenylcyclopropenone sensitization with weekly scalp DPC. The source was whole blood, collected in connection with sensitization to the hapten diphenylcyclopropenone (DPC). These receptors originate from a young woman with alopecia areata. Some clones in this sample may be carry-over from other donors' samples.

The sample holds a few counts of this clonotype. The chain couples TRBV18 to TRBJ1-6; possible D gene TRBD1, 6 bases. The CDR3 is 18 residues long. Trimming shortened V by 3 bases and J by 2 bases, and 17 bases separated the two germline ends. The germline V gene has CDR1 KGHSH and CDR2 LQKENI. The CDR3 DNA sequence: TGTGCCAGCTCACCGGAGAGACAGGACTGGGCCTATAATTCACCCCTCCACTTT. Protein: CASSPERQDWAYNSPLHF.

This clonotype occurred a few times. This chain joins TRBV18 and TRBJ2-1; 9 nucleotides agree with TRBD2. This CDR3 contains 18 residues. With 3 bases clipped from V and 1 base from J, the junction kept 10 bases outside the gene matches. Germline CDR1 KGHSH, CDR2 LQKENI. CDR3 loop: CASSPFPSSGDSYNEQFF. In DNA, the CDR3 is TGTGCCAGCTCACCGTTTCCTTCTAGCGGGGATTCCTACAATGAGCAGTTCTTC.

The V gene is TRBV19, the J gene TRBJ2-3; D is unclear. Trimming took off 7 bases at V and 0 bases at J, with 8 bases between the two ends. CDR1 is LNHDA, CDR2 SQIVND, per germline (reference sequence). The CDR3 loop spans 13 amino acids. The CDR3 DNA sequence: TGTGCCAGTATGGGATCTAGCACAGATACGCAGTATTTT. Amino acid sequence: CASMGSSTDTQYF.

In its sample, this clonotype was seen a few times. The CDR3 bases are TGTGCCAGCAGCCAAGAGGGGACAGGGCGCGGACAGCCCCAGCATTTT. This encodes CASSQEGTGRGQPQHF. The chain recombines TRBV4-2 with TRBJ1-5; 9 positions agree with TRBD1. The CDR3 is 16 amino acids. The germline gives CDR1 LGHNA, CDR2 YNFKEQ. With V trimmed by 0 bases and J by 7 bases, 7 bases remained unmatched.

This clonotype was picked up many times. The chain uses TRBV18 and TRBJ2-5, with D perhaps TRBD1 (6 bases). The CDR3 sequence is 12 residues long. Germline CDR1 reads KGHSH; CDR2 reads LQKENI. The germline V and J ends were trimmed by 11 bases and 5 bases, with 15 bases remaining between them. CDR3 DNA: TGTGCCGCCAGGGGAGAAGGGGAGACCCAGTACTTC. Its translation: CAARGEGETQYF.

Of note for this clonotype: A read error is possible here, since a much larger clone lies one base away. The V gene is TRBV7-3, the J gene TRBJ2-1; D gene uncertain. Germline loops: CDR1 SGHTA, CDR2 FQGTGA. Trimming shortened V by 5 bases and J by 0 bases, and 8 bases separated the two germline ends. The CDR3 is made up of 14 amino acids. The CDR3 region is CASSPDGSYNEQFF. The CDR3 DNA follows: TGTGCCAGCAGCCCCGACGGCTCCTACAATGAGCAGTTCTTC.

This clonotype was detected many times. This chain links TRBV21-1 with TRBJ2-1; the DNA was not compared with TRBD1, the D call given in the table. TRBV21-1 has pseudogene status. There are 17 residues in the CDR3. The DNA of the CDR3 is TGTGCCAGCAGCCGGGACAGAGAGAATAGCTCCTACAATGAGCAGTTCTTC. Translation: CASSRDRENSSYNEQFF.

This clonotype was seen a handful of times. The chain uses TRBV10-3 and TRBJ1-2; D not certain. Trimming removed 0 bases from V and 4 bases from J, with 12 bases in between. CDR3 length: 15 residues. The germline V gene encodes CDR1 ENHRY and CDR2 SYGVKD. CDR3 DNA: TGTGCCATCAGTGAGTCAGGGTCGGCGGCCTATGGCTACACCTTC. Translation gives CAISESGSAAYGYTF.

The chain joins TRBV6-5 to TRBJ1-3; TRBD1 might be the D (5 bases). Germline-derived CDR1 and CDR2 are MNHEY and SVGAGI. V gave up 2 bases and J gave up 10 bases, with 6 bases separating them. This CDR3 has 11 amino acids. CDR3 in amino acids: CASSYRGTIYF. The CDR3 nucleotides are TGTGCCAGCAGTTACAGGGGAACCATATATTTT.

The rearrangement joins TRBV12-3 or TRBV12-4 to TRBJ2-3; D is ambiguous. There are 13 residues in the CDR3. V was shortened by 3 bases and J by 2 bases, with 6 bases between the two germline ends. CDR3 residues: CASSFWNTDTQYF. The CDR3 DNA follows: TGTGCCAGCAGTTTCTGGAACACAGATACGCAGTATTTT.

The chain's CDR3 is CASSQDRRYTF. In nucleotides, the CDR3 is TGTGCCAGCAGCCAAGATAGACGGTACACCTTC. The rearrangement uses TRBV14 and TRBJ1-2, with no clear D. The CDR3 sequence is 11 residues long. Trimming stripped 0 bases from V and 11 bases from J, with 7 bases between. Germline V gene lookup returns CDR1 SGHDN and CDR2 FVKESK.

This sequence joins TRBV6-2 or TRBV6-3 and TRBJ2-7, with 8 bases fitting TRBD2. CDR3 length: 15 residues. Germline V gives CDR1 MNHEY, CDR2 SVGEGT. V lost 6 bases and J lost 2; bases outside the gene matches: 9. The CDR3 reads CASSPRTGGAYEQYF. CDR3 DNA: TGTGCCAGCAGCCCCAGAACCGGGGGGGCCTACGAGCAGTACTTC.

In this sample, this clonotype turned up a few times. The gene calls are TRBV6-5 and TRBJ2-1; 9 bases match TRBD1. The V and J ends lost 6 bases and 8 bases, in that order; junction bases with no gene match: 11. Germline V CDR1 and CDR2: MNHEY, SVGAGI. CDR3 size: 15 residues. The CDR3 is CASSRLDRGKDEQFF. The CDR3 DNA follows: TGTGCCAGCAGCCGGTTGGACAGGGGTAAAGATGAGCAGTTCTTC.

This clonotype was picked up a small number of times. V and J are TRBV27 and TRBJ2-2; D gene uncertain. This CDR3 spans 13 amino acids. Trimming pared 6 bases from V and 4 bases from J, leaving 9 bases between. CDR1 is MNHEY, CDR2 SMNVEV, per germline (reference sequence). CDR3 residues: CASRTEVTGELFF. The CDR3 DNA is TGTGCCAGCAGAACAGAGGTCACCGGGGAGCTGTTTTTT.

This clonotype showed up many times. The chain combines TRBV10-3 with TRBJ2-3; a weak D match, TRBD1 (5 bases). Germline values: CDR1 ENHRY, CDR2 SYGVKD. V lost 2 bases and J 3 bases, leaving 9 bases between the germline ends. This CDR3 contains 14 residues. CDR3 in DNA: TGTGCCATCAGTGAGGGCAGGGCGACAGATACGCAGTATTTT. Translated, it gives CAISEGRATDTQYF.

In this sample, this clonotype turned up a few times. This chain uses TRBV12-3 or TRBV12-4 with TRBJ1-5; a possible D gene is TRBD1 (6 bases). Trimming left V 6 bases short and J 3 bases short, with 21 bases between. This CDR3 contains 17 residues. The CDR3 region is CASSRDWGDMSNQPQHF. The CDR3 DNA is TGTGCCAGCAGCCGCGATTGGGGGGACATGTCCAATCAGCCCCAGCATTTT.

There are a few counts of this clonotype. The chain has TRBV19 and TRBJ1-5; possible D gene TRBD1, 6 bases. Germline CDR1 is LNHDA and CDR2 is SQIVND (reference sequence). V gave up 11 bases and J gave up 7 bases, with 21 bases separating them. The CDR3 totals 14 residues. CDR3 sequence: CASEVWQGLQPQHF. In nucleotides, the CDR3 is TGTGCCTCCGAGGTGTGGCAGGGGCTGCAGCCCCAGCATTTT. The full variable domain, in which reference TRBV19 and TRBJ1-5 provide the parts outside the CDR3, is DGGITQSPKYLFRKEGQNVTLSCEQNLNHDAMYWYRQDPGQGLRLIYYSQIVNDFQKGDIAEGYSVSREKKESFPLTVTSAQKNPTAFYLCASEVWQGLQPQHFGDGTRLSIL.

This clonotype was seen a handful of times. The V call is TRBV4-2, the J call TRBJ1-2; no clear D. Trimming cost V 0 bases and J 4 bases, with 12 bases left between them. Per germline, CDR1 LGHNA and CDR2 YNFKEQ. The CDR3 consists of 15 residues. The DNA of the CDR3 is TGTGCCAGCAGCCAAGATGGCCAGCCCCTCTATGGCTACACCTTC. Amino acids: CASSQDGQPLYGYTF.

The sample holds many counts of this clonotype. This is likely a read error, given that the CDR3 carries no conserved phenylalanine or tryptophan at its end. The limits of the CDR3 on the DNA are not certain, so only TCRdb's listed CDR3 is given. The V call is TRBV4-3, the J call TRBJ2-7; whether TRBD1, the table's D call, matches the DNA was not checked. From its first to its last residue, the CDR3 has 10 amino acids. The germline CDR1 and CDR2 sequences are LGHNA and YSLEER. The CDR3 reads CASSHDPTEL.

In its sample, this clonotype was seen a few times. The CDR3 protein is CASRLSGGQETQYF. CDR3 coding DNA: TGTGCCAGCAGATTAAGCGGGGGACAAGAGACCCAGTACTTC. This chain connects TRBV28 to TRBJ2-5; 8 bases match TRBD2. The J segment lost 2 bases and the V segment lost 6 bases, leaving 5 bases of the junction unmatched. Germline CDR1 reads MDHEN; CDR2 reads SYDVKM. CDR3 length: 14 amino acids.

This clonotype was seen ten or more times. The V call is TRBV9, the J call TRBJ1-5, with D possibly matching TRBD1 (6 bases). Trimming shortened V by 0 bases and J by 3 bases, and 10 bases separated the two germline ends. This CDR3 region has 15 residues. In germline, CDR1 is SGDLS, CDR2 YYNGEE. As DNA, the CDR3 is TGTGCCAGCAGCGTAGGGGGACAAGACAATCAGCCCCAGCATTTT. This gives the protein CASSVGGQDNQPQHF. Full variable domain (remainder filled in from reference TRBV9 and TRBJ1-5): DSGVTQTPKHLITATGQRVTLRCSPRSGDLSVYWYQQSLDQGLQFLIQYYNGEERAKGNILERFSAQQFPDLHSELNLSSLELGDSALYFCASSVGGQDNQPQHFGDGTRLSIL.

V gene TRBV2 combines with J gene TRBJ1-1; D uncertain. This CDR3 contains 12 residues. Germline V gives CDR1 SNHLY, CDR2 FYNNEI. V gave up 11 bases and J gave up 4 bases, with 14 bases separating them. The CDR3 nucleotides read TGTGCCTTCCGGGTAAGGTCCACTGAAGCTTTCTTT. Protein sequence: CAFRVRSTEAFF.

The chain uses TRBV6-1 and TRBJ1-5; D not certain. Germline V gene lookup returns CDR1 MNHNS and CDR2 SASEGT. CDR3 length: 17 amino acids. The V gene lost 4 bases and the J gene lost 2 bases, with 18 bases spanning the gap. The CDR3 loop reads CASSGRFSPRGNQPQHF. In DNA form, the CDR3 reads TGTGCCAGCAGTGGCCGATTTTCCCCGCGTGGCAATCAGCCCCAGCATTTT.

This clonotype was observed at least ten times. The rearrangement uses TRBV27 and TRBJ1-4; tentatively, D is TRBD1 (6 bases). V lost 4 bases to trimming and J lost 0 bases, with 9 bases between them. CDR1 MNHEY and CDR2 SMNVEV come from the germline V gene (reference sequence). The CDR3 runs to 15 residues. The CDR3, as DNA: TGTGCCAGCAGTTCAGGGGAGGCAACTAATGAAAAACTGTTTTTT. Translation gives CASSSGEATNEKLFF.

This clonotype was recorded many times. This chain connects TRBV7-8 to TRBJ2-3; D gene ambiguous. The CDR3 length is 15 residues. Germline-derived CDR1 and CDR2 are SGHVS and FQNEAQ. The V end lost 4 bases, the J end lost 2 bases, and 13 bases lay between the germline ends. Here the CDR3 DNA reads TGTGCCAGCAGCTCCCAACAGCGACTCACAGATACGCAGTATTTT. Translating it yields CASSSQQRLTDTQYF.